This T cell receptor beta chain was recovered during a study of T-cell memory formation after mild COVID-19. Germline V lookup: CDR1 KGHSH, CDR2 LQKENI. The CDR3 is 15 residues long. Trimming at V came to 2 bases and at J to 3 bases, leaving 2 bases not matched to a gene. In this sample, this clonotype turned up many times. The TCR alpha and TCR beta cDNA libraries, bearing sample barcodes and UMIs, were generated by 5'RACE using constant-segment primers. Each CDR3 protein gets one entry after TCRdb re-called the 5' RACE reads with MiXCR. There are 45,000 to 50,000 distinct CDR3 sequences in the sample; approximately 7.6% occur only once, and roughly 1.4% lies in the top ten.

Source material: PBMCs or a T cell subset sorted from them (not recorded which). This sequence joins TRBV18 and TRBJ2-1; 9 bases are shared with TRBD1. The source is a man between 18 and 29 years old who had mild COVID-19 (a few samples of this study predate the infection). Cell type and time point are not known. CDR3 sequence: CASSPWTGVYNEQFF. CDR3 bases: TGTGCCAGCTCACCATGGACAGGGGTCTACAATGAGCAGTTCTTC.